One T cell receptor (beta chain) is described in this entry. This entry belongs to a study of shared clonotypes between healthy human individuals. Naive CD45RA+ and memory CD45RA-negative subsets were split from CD4+ cells. The CDR3 has 17 amino acids. The germline V and J ends were trimmed by 1 base and 4 bases, with 18 bases remaining between them. Germline-derived CDR1 and CDR2 are SGHDT and YYEEEE. TCRdb's table, derived via immunoSEQ multiplex PCR, lists solely in-frame clones and lacks some. The sample shows approximately 2.5 million clones, around nine tenths of them seen only once. Sequencing was carried out using naive CD4+ T cells sorted from blood. This sample's subset: CD45RA+ positively selected. The sequence derives from a man between 18 and 29 years old in good health. The chain carries TRBV5-6 and TRBJ2-1; a possible D gene is TRBD2 (6 bases). CDR3 in DNA: TGTGCCAGCAGCTTGTTAGAGGGAGGTTCGAGGTACAATGAGCAGTTCTTC. Translating gives CASSLLEGGSRYNEQFF.